This record looks at one T cell receptor (beta chain) sequence and its context. These data are taken from a study of human T cells and chemical hapten exposure. Time point of the sample: pre-sensitization, week 0. Treatment described: therapeutic diphenylcyclopropenone sensitization with weekly scalp DPC. The germline V gene encodes CDR1 KGHSH and CDR2 LQKENI. Trimming pared 3 bases from V and 8 bases from J, leaving 19 bases between. This CDR3 comprises 15 residues. Each CDR3 protein gets one entry after TCRdb re-called the RACE reads with MiXCR. The sample consists of 60,000 to 75,000 distinct CDR3 sequences, approximately 6.7% of them appearing once.

The sequence came from a young woman with alopecia areata. Some clones in this sample may be carry-over from other donors' samples. V and J are TRBV18 and TRBJ1-2; D ambiguous. The sequencing used whole blood, collected in connection with sensitization to the hapten diphenylcyclopropenone (DPC). The CDR3 region has the DNA TGTGCCAGCTCACCCTCCTTGGCCGACTTGGGAGGCTACACCTTC. Amino acids: CASSPSLADLGGYTF.